This T cell receptor beta chain was observed in a study of cytomegalovirus exposure and HLA in healthy donors. Produced via immunoSEQ multiplex PCR; TCRdb's table is partial and in-frame only. In the table there are 140,000 to 150,000 clones, 94% of which are singletons. Germline CDR1 and CDR2: MNHEY and SMNVEV (reference sequence). This CDR3 is built from 14 residues. V shed 6 bases, J shed 3 bases, and the junction held 3 bases outside the gene matches. Sequenced sample: PBMCs. This TCR was recovered from a man between 18 and 35 years old in good health and CMV-seropositive. The chain uses TRBV27 and TRBJ1-4, with 8 bases lining up with TRBD1. CDR3: CASRKQGANEKLFF. The CDR3 DNA reads TGTGCCAGCAGGAAACAGGGGGCTAATGAAAAACTGTTTTTT.